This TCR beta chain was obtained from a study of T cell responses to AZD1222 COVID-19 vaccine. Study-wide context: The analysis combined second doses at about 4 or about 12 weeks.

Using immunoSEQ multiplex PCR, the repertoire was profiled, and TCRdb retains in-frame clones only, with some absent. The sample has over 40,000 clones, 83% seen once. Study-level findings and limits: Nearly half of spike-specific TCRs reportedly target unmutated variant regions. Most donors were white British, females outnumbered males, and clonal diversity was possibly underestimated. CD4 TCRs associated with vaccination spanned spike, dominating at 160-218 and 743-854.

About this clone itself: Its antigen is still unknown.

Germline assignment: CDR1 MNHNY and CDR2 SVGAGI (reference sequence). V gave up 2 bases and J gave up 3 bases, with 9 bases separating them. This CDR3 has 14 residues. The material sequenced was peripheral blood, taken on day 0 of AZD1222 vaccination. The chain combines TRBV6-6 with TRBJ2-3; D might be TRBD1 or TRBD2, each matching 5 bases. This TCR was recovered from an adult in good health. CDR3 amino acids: CASSYVGETDTQYF. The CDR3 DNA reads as TGTGCCAGCAGTTACGTGGGGGAGACAGATACGCAGTATTTT.